This entry lists 23 T cell receptor beta chains sequenced from one sample in a study of blood T cell repertoires in COVID-19. Repertoires were generated with immunoSEQ multiplex PCR, while TCRdb's copy carries only in-frame clones and drops some. The table has under 150,000 clones, roughly four fifths seen once. The sample was PBMCs or T cells enriched from blood (not recorded which). The receptors originated from a man younger than 40 who had recovered from COVID-19.

V gene TRBV3-1 (or the pseudogene TRBV3-2) combines with J gene TRBJ1-1, with D tentatively TRBD1 (6 bases). CDR3 length: 14 residues. Trimming stripped 6 bases from V and 5 bases from J, with 16 bases between. Germline loops: CDR1 LGHDT, CDR2 YNNKEL (reference sequence). CDR3 residues: CASSLIGTPTEAFF. As DNA, the CDR3 is TGTGCCAGCAGTCTGATCGGGACACCTACTGAAGCTTTCTTT.

This chain links TRBV3-1 (or the pseudogene TRBV3-2) with TRBJ1-1, with 10 positions matching TRBD1. The CDR3 has 14 amino acids. V trimming: 4 bases; J trimming: 11 bases; junction bases outside the gene matches: 10. Germline CDR1 LGHDT, CDR2 YNNKEL (reference sequence). The CDR3 DNA reads TGTGCCAGCAGCCTCCGGCGACAGGGGGCACGGGCTTTCTTT. Protein sequence: CASSLRRQGARAFF.

The CDR3 DNA is TGCGCCAGCAGCCAAGATCGGGGTTTCGCAGATACGCAGTATTTT. Its protein is CASSQDRGFADTQYF. V and J are TRBV4-1 and TRBJ2-3; D perhaps matches TRBD2 (5 bases). V lost 0 bases to trimming and J lost 4 bases, with 11 bases between them. Germline values: CDR1 MGHRA, CDR2 YSYEKL. This CDR3 contains 15 residues.

The CDR3: CAMGQNSNTGELFF. Here the CDR3 DNA reads TGTGCCATGGGCCAGAACTCTAACACCGGGGAGCTGTTTTTT. The V and J genes are TRBV10-3 and TRBJ2-2; D is uncertain. CDR3 length: 14 amino acids. The germline V gene encodes CDR1 ENHRY and CDR2 SYGVKD. V was pared by 9 bases and J by 2 bases, with 13 bases between.

In its sample, this clone was seen many times. The chain employs TRBV5-4 and TRBJ2-7, with TRBD2 matching over 7 bases. The CDR3 length is 16 residues. Germline V lookup: CDR1 SGHNT, CDR2 YYREEE (reference sequence). With 4 bases clipped from V and 0 bases from J, the junction kept 10 bases outside the gene matches. The CDR3 loop reads CASSPGTTTSSYEQYF. Written as DNA, the CDR3 is TGTGCCAGCAGCCCCGGGACTACTACTAGCTCCTACGAGCAGTACTTC.

The gene calls are TRBV19 and TRBJ2-1, with a tentative D call TRBD1 (5 bases). Trimming pared 5 bases from V and 0 bases from J, leaving 8 bases between. This CDR3 spans 14 amino acids. Germline CDR1 reads LNHDA; CDR2 reads SQIVND (reference sequence). Here the CDR3 reads CASSLDSSYNEQFF. For the CDR3, the DNA is TGTGCCAGTAGTCTTGACAGCTCCTACAATGAGCAGTTCTTC.

This clone was seen more than once but under ten times. The genes are TRBV7-3 and TRBJ2-3, with a weak D call TRBD1 (5 bases). The germline V gene encodes CDR1 SGHTA and CDR2 FQGTGA. This CDR3 spans 14 amino acids. V lost 5 bases to trimming and J lost 3 bases, with 12 bases between them. The CDR3 DNA sequence: TGTGCCAGCAGCAGGCAGGGTTTGACAGATACGCAGTATTTT. Translated, it gives CASSRQGLTDTQYF.

V and J are TRBV6-5 and TRBJ1-3; TRBD1 aligns across 8 bases. Germline values: CDR1 MNHEY, CDR2 SVGAGI. The CDR3 has 13 residues. Unmatched junction bases numbered 6, after V lost 6 bases and J lost 8 bases. CDR3 sequence (DNA): TGTGCCAGCAGATCGGGACAGGCGGACACCATATATTTT. Translated: CASRSGQADTIYF.

The chain employs TRBV2 and TRBJ1-1; no firm D call. The V end was cut by 4 bases, the J end by 3 bases, with 9 bases between. Per the germline V gene, CDR1 is SNHLY and CDR2 is FYNNEI. The length of the CDR3 is 13 residues. CDR3 DNA: TGTGCCAGCAGTGGGGAGCGGGACACTGAAGCTTTCTTT. Protein: CASSGERDTEAFF.

V gene TRBV30 combines with J gene TRBJ2-2; D gene unclear. This CDR3 has 11 residues. CDR1 is GTSNPN, CDR2 SVGIG, per germline (reference sequence). Between the trimmed V and J ends, which lost 3 bases and 6 bases, there was a span of 5 bases. The DNA for the CDR3 is TGTGCCTGGAGAGGAGCCGGGGAGCTGTTTTTT. The encoded protein is CAWRGAGELFF.

CDR3 loop: CASSFFRGGVYDEQFF. DNA for the CDR3: TGTGCCAGCAGCTTTTTTCGCGGGGGAGTCTATGATGAGCAGTTCTTC. V gene TRBV7-9 combines with J gene TRBJ2-1; 7 bases fit TRBD2. With V trimmed by 3 bases and J by 8 bases, 13 bases remained unmatched. CDR1 is SEHNR and CDR2 is FQNEAQ in the germline V gene (reference sequence). The CDR3 totals 16 residues.

This clone was found once. The chain joins TRBV10-3 to TRBJ2-3; D gene uncertain. Trimming pared 2 bases from V and 6 bases from J, leaving 9 bases between. CDR3 size: 13 residues. The germline V gene encodes CDR1 ENHRY and CDR2 SYGVKD. CDR3 bases: TGTGCCATCAGTGAGGAGCCCATGGATACGCAGTATTTT. Encoded protein: CAISEEPMDTQYF.

In its sample, this clone was seen a few times. The rearrangement uses TRBV16 and TRBJ1-1; perhaps TRBD1 as D (5 bases). The CDR3 extends over 14 amino acids. V was trimmed by 1 base and J by 4 bases, leaving 10 bases between them. Germline V gene sequence: CDR1 KGHSY, CDR2 FQNENV. CDR3 bases: TGTGCCAGCAGCCAATACGACAGAAGCACTGAAGCTTTCTTT. This translates into CASSQYDRSTEAFF.

This rearrangement joins TRBV9 to TRBJ1-4; 8 positions agree with TRBD1. CDR3 length: 15 amino acids. Germline CDR1 is SGDLS and CDR2 is YYNGEE. V lost 3 bases, J lost 0 bases, and 1 base stayed unmatched. The CDR3 protein is CASSATGATNEKLFF. CDR3 nucleotides: TGTGCCAGCAGCGCGACAGGGGCAACTAATGAAAAACTGTTTTTT.

The rearrangement links TRBV6-5 to TRBJ2-1; D may be TRBD2 (6 bases). Germline V gene sequence: CDR1 MNHEY, CDR2 SVGAGI. The CDR3 has 16 amino acids. V lost 0 bases, J lost 6 bases, and 15 bases lay in between. Here the CDR3 reads CASSYSSGGTGNEQFF. The CDR3 bases are TGTGCCAGCAGTTACTCTTCGGGCGGGACGGGCAATGAGCAGTTCTTC.

The genes are TRBV5-5 and TRBJ1-2; D unresolved. Germline lookup yields CDR1 SGHKS and CDR2 YYEKEE (reference sequence). V shed 5 bases and J shed 0 bases, with 11 bases lying between them. The CDR3 consists of 14 residues. The CDR3 region is CASSIAPANYGYTF. The DNA of the CDR3 is TGTGCCAGCAGTATCGCACCAGCTAACTATGGCTACACCTTC. The full variable domain, rest sourced from reference TRBV5-5 and TRBJ1-2, is DAGVTQSPTHLIKTRGQQVTLRCSPISGHKSVSWYQQVLGQGPQFIFQYYEKEERGRGNFPDRFSARQFPNYSSELNVNALLLGDSALYLCASSIAPANYGYTFGSGTRLTVV.

The rearrangement uses TRBV5-1 and TRBJ2-5; 7 nucleotides line up with TRBD2. The germline gives CDR1 SGHRS, CDR2 YFSETQ. The CDR3 spans 14 residues. Trimming cost V 0 bases and J 5 bases; bases outside gene matches: 4. This CDR3 reads CASSLAAGVETQYF. CDR3 bases: TGCGCCAGCAGCTTGGCCGCGGGAGTGGAGACCCAGTACTTC.

The sample holds a few counts of this clone. The rearrangement links TRBV9 to TRBJ1-2; D may be TRBD1 (6 bases). The CDR3 length is 15 residues. V was cut by 3 bases and J by 0 bases, with 12 bases left in between. Germline CDR1 and CDR2: SGDLS and YYNGEE. The CDR3: CASSGGGGPNYGYTF. Written as DNA, the CDR3 is TGTGCCAGCAGCGGGGGCGGGGGCCCTAACTATGGCTACACCTTC.

The genes are TRBV11-2 and TRBJ1-1; maybe TRBD1 (6 bases). The CDR3 is made up of 15 amino acids. The germline CDR1 and CDR2 sequences are SGHAT and FQNNGV. V shed 5 bases and J shed 3 bases, with 16 bases lying between them. In DNA, the CDR3 is TGTGCCAGCAGCCCTTGGACAGCCTTGGACACTGAAGCTTTCTTT. Protein product: CASSPWTALDTEAFF.

The V call is TRBV6-5, the J call TRBJ2-2; 9 bases line up with TRBD1. The germline CDR1 and CDR2 sequences are MNHEY and SVGAGI. The ends lost 3 bases at V and 1 base at J; junction bases unmatched: 3. This CDR3 is built from 16 residues. CDR3 residues: CASSYWGQGNTGELFF. For the CDR3, the DNA is TGTGCCAGCAGTTATTGGGGACAGGGGAACACCGGGGAGCTGTTTTTT.

The rearrangement links TRBV5-4 to TRBJ2-7; 9 positions agree with TRBD1. V lost 0 bases, J lost 2 bases, and 3 bases stayed unmatched. The CDR3 is 15 residues long. Germline CDR1 SGHNT, CDR2 YYREEE (reference sequence). The CDR3 sequence is CASSLAGDRAYEQYF. CDR3 sequence (DNA): TGTGCCAGCAGCTTGGCCGGGGACAGGGCCTACGAGCAGTACTTC.

The V and J genes are TRBV9 and TRBJ1-4; 7 positions agree with TRBD1. V was clipped by 9 bases and J by 7 bases; unmatched bases: 24. This CDR3 comprises 18 residues. Germline V CDR1 and CDR2: SGDLS, YYNGEE. The DNA for the CDR3 is TGTGCCACGATACACCCCCCGCCTAACAGGGGTTTGTGTGAAAAACTGTTTTTT. It encodes CATIHPPPNRGLCEKLFF.

This chain uses TRBV5-1 with TRBJ2-3; D is perhaps TRBD1 (5 bases). Trimming cost V 0 bases and J 5 bases, with 13 bases left between them. The CDR3 consists of 15 residues. The germline V gene has CDR1 SGHRS and CDR2 YFSETQ. The CDR3 region has the DNA TGCGCCAGCAGCTTGGCCTCAGGGTGGTTAGATACGCAGTATTTT. Its protein product is CASSLASGWLDTQYF.